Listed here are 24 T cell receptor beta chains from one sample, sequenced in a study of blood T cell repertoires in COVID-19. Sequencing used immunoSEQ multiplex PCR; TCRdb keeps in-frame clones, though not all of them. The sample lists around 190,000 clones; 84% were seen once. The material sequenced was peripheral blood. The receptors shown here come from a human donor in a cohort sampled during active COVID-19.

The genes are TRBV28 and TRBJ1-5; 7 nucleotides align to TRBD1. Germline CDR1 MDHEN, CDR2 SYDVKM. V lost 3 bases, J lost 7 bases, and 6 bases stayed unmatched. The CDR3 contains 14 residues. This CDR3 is CASSFYRGGQPQHF. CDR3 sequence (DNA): TGTGCCAGCAGTTTTTACAGGGGTGGACAGCCCCAGCATTTT.

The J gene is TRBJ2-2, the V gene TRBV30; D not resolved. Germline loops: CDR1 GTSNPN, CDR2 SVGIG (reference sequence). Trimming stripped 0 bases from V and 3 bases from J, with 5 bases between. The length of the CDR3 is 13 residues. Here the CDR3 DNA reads TGTGCCTGGAGTGTAGCCTACACCGGGGAGCTGTTTTTT. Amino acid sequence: CAWSVAYTGELFF. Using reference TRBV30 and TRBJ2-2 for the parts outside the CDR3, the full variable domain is SQTIHQWPATLVQPVGSPLSLECTVEGTSNPNLYWYRQAAGRGLQLLFYSVGIGQISSEVPQNLSASRPQDRQFILSSKKLLLSDSGFYLCAWSVAYTGELFFGEGSRLTVL.

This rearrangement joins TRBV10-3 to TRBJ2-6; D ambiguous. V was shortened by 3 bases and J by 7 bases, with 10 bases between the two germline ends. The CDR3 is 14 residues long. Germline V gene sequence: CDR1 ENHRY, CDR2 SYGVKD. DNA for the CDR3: TGTGCCATCAGTGATACCCCGAGAGCCAACGTCCTGACTTTC. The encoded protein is CAISDTPRANVLTF.

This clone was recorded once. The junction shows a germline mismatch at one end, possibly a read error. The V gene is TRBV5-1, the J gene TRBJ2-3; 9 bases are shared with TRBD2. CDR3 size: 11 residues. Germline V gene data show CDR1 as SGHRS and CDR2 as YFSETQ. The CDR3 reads CASSFGTSLDF. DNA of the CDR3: TGCGCCAGCAGCTTCGGGACTAGCCTAGATTTT.

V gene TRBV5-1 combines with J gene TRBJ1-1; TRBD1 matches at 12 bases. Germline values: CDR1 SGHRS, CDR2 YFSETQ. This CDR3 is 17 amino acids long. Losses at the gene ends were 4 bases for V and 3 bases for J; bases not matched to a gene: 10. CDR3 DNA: TGCGCCAGCAGCGGAAGACCGGGACAGGGGGCTGACACTGAAGCTTTCTTT. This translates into CASSGRPGQGADTEAFF.

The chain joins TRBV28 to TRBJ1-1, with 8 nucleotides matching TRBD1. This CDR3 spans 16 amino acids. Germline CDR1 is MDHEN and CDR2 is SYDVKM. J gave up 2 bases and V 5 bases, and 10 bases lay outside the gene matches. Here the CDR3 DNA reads TGTGCCAGCAGTCCATGGACAGGGATTAGTAACACTGAAGCTTTCTTT. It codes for CASSPWTGISNTEAFF.

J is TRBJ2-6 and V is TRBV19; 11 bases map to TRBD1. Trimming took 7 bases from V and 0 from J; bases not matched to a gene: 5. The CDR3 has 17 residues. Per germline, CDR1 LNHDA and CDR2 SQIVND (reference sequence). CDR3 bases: TGTGCCAGTACGGACAGGGGGCCTCTCTCTGGGGCCAACGTCCTGACTTTC. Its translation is CASTDRGPLSGANVLTF.

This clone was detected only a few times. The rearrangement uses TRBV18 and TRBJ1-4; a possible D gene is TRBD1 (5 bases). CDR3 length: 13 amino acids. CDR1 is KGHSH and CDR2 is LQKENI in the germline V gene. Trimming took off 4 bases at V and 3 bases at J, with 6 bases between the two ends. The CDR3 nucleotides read TGTGCCAGCTCACGCAGGGCTAATGAAAAACTGTTTTTT. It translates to CASSRRANEKLFF.

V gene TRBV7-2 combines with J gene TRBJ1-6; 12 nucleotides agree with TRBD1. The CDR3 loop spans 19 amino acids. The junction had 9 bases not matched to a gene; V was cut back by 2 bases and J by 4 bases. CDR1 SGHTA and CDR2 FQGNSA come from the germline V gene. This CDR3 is CASSLFGTGGRSYNSPLHF. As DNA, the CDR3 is TGTGCCAGCAGCTTATTCGGGACAGGGGGCCGTTCATATAATTCACCCCTCCACTTT.

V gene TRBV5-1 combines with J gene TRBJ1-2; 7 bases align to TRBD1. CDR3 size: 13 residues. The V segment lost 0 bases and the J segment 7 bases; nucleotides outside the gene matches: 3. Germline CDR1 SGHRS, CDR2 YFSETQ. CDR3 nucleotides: TGCGCCAGCAGCTTGGAGGGGGCTGGTGGCTACACCTTC. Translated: CASSLEGAGGYTF. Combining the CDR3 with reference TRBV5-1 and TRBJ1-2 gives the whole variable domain KAGVTQTPRYLIKTRGQQVTLSCSPISGHRSVSWYQQTPGQGLQFLFEYFSETQRNKGNFPGRFSGRQFSNSRSEMNVSTLELGDSALYLCASSLEGAGGYTFGSGTRLTVV.

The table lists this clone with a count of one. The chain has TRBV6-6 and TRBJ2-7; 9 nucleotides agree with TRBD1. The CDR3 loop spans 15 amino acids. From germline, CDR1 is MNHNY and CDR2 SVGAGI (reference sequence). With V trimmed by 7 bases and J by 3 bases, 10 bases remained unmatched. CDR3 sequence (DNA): TGTGCCAGCACCGATCCGGGACAGGGAATCTACGAGCAGTACTTC. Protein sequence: CASTDPGQGIYEQYF.

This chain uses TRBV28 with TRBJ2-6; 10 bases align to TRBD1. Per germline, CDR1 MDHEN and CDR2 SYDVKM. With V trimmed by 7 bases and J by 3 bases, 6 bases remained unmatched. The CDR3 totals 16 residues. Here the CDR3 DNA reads TGTGCCAGCAATCCCGGGACAGGGGATGGGGCCAACGTCCTGACTTTC. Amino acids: CASNPGTGDGANVLTF.

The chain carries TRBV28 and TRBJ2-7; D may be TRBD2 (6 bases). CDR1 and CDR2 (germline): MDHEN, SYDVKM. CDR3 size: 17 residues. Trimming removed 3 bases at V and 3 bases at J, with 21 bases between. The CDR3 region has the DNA TGTGCCAGCAGTTTTGGTAGGTCCGGGACTTGGGTCTACGAGCAGTACTTC. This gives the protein CASSFGRSGTWVYEQYF.

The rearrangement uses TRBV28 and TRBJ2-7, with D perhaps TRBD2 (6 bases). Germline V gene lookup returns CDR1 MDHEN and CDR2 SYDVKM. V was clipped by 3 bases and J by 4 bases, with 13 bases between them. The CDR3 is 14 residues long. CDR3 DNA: TGTGCCAGCAGTTTCGGAGGGGTGTCTTACGAGCAGTACTTC. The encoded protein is CASSFGGVSYEQYF. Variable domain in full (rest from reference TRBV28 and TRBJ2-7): DVKVTQSSRYLVKRTGEKVFLECVQDMDHENMFWYRQDPGLGLRLIYFSYDVKMKEKGDIPEGYSVSREKKERFSLILESASTNQTSMYLCASSFGGVSYEQYFGPGTRLTVT.

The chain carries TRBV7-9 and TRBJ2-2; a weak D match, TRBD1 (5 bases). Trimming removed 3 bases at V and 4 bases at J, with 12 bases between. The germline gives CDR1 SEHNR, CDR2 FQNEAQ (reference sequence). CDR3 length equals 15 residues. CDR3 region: CASSFQGMGTGELFF. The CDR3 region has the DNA TGTGCCAGCAGCTTCCAGGGTATGGGCACCGGGGAGCTGTTTTTT.

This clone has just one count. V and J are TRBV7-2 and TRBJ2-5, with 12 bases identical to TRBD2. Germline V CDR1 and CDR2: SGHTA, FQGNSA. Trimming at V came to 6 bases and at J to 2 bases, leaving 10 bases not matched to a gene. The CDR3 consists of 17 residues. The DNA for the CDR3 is TGTGCCAGCAGACGCGGGGTGGGACTAGCGGGTCAAGAGACCCAGTACTTC. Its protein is CASRRGVGLAGQETQYF.

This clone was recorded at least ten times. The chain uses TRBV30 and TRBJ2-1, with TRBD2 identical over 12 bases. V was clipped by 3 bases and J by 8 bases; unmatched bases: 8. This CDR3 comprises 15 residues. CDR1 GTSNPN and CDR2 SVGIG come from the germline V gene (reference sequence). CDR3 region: CAWSKTSGSTYEQFF. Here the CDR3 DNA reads TGTGCCTGGAGCAAGACTAGCGGGAGTACGTATGAGCAGTTCTTC.

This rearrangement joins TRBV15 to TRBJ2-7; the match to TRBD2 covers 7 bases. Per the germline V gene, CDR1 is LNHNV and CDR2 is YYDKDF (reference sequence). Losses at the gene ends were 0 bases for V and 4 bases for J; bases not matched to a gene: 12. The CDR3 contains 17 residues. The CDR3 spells CATSRDSAAGAGYEQYF. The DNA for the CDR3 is TGTGCCACCAGCAGAGACTCTGCGGCGGGAGCTGGTTACGAGCAGTACTTC.

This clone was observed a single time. The CDR3 loop reads CASSFPDRFRPQHF. CDR3 nucleotides: TGTGCCAGCAGTTTCCCGGACAGGTTTCGGCCCCAGCATTTT. V gene TRBV28 combines with J gene TRBJ1-5; TRBD1 matches 7 bases. CDR1 and CDR2 (germline): MDHEN, SYDVKM. The CDR3 has 14 amino acids. With 3 bases clipped from V and 9 bases from J, the junction kept 8 bases outside the gene matches.

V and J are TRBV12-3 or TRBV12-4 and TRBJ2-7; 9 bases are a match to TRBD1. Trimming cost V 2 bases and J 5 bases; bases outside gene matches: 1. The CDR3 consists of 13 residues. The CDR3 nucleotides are TGTGCCAGCAGTTTATGGACAGGGGACGAGCAGTACTTC. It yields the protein CASSLWTGDEQYF.

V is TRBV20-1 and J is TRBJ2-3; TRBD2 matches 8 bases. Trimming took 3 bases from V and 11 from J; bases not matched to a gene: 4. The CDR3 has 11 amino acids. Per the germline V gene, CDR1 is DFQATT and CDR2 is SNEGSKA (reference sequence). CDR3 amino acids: CSARPGRVQYF. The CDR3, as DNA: TGCAGTGCTAGGCCCGGGAGGGTGCAGTATTTT.

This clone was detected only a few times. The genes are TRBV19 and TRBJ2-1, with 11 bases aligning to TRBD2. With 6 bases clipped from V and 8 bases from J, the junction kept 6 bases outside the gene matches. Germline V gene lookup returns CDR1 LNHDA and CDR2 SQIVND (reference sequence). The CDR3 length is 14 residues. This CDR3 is CASRPSGRLDEQFF. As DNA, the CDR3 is TGTGCCAGTAGACCTAGCGGGAGGCTGGATGAGCAGTTCTTC.

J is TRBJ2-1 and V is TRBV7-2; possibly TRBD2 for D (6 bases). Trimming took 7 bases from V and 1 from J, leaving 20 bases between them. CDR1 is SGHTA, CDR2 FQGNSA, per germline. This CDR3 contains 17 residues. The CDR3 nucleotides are TGTGCCAGCACCGTACTTATGGGGGGAGAGTCCTACAATGAGCAGTTCTTC. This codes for CASTVLMGGESYNEQFF.

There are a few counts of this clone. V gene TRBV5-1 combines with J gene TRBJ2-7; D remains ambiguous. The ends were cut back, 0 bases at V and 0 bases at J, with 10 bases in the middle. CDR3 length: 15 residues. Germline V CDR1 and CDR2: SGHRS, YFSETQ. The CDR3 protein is CASSLGAITSYEQYF. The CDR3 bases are TGCGCCAGCAGCTTGGGAGCTATTACCTCCTACGAGCAGTACTTC.